In its sample, the clone carrying this T cell receptor (beta chain) was seen many times. Its specificity is not known. This CDR3 region has 18 residues. The V gene's germline CDR1 is SGHVS and CDR2 FNYEAQ. The V end lost 1 base, the J end lost 10 bases, and 26 bases lay between the germline ends. These data belong to a study of blood T cells in healthy people across ages. Per sample, no less than 5.5 micrograms of total RNA were extracted. It was with a sample-barcoded 5' primer and a J-beta primer mix that a second PCR of roughly 7 to 11 cycles was run. TCRdb recomputed calls from the 5' RACE reads with MiXCR, one row per CDR3 protein. This table has under 1,100,000 distinct CDR3 sequences, around 27% appearing once. Findings of the study overall: As age increased, TCR beta diversity per million T cells fell in a roughly linear fashion.

These same data were also listed under a study on T cells of mothers and their children. That study reports: Donation was provided by three healthy Caucasian mothers along with their six children. Sample barcodes plus 2-4 random nucleotides came from the M1S primer.

V and J are TRBV7-6 and TRBJ2-1; weak D call: TRBD2 (6 bases). Material: blood. The sequence came from a girl aged 2-9 years in good health. The CDR3 here is CASSLGGADTMVQWEQFF. In DNA form, the CDR3 reads TGTGCCAGCAGCTTAGGCGGGGCGGACACAATGGTACAATGGGAGCAGTTCTTC.